Listed below are T cell receptor beta chains from one sample, sequenced in a study of blood T cell repertoires in COVID-19. Clones were sequenced by immunoSEQ multiplex PCR, and TCRdb holds only the in-frame ones, with some missing. The data hold under 250,000 clones, with 84% observed a single time. Sequencing used peripheral blood. These receptors all come from a woman aged 45-60 years with active or convalescent COVID-19. Both conserved end residues are part of each CDR3. The D gene is left open where the match is weak. A clone size is listed for some rows: how often the clone was seen (once, few, many), or a class if it is expanded.

j_call: TRBJ1-5
d_call: TRBD1
clone_size: NA
v_call: TRBV7-9
cdr3_aa: CASSPGTGVGQPQHF
cdr3_nt: TGTGCCAGCAGCCCCGGGACAGGGGTAGGACAGCCCCAGCATTTT

j_call: TRBJ1-1
d_call: NA
clone_size: NA
v_call: TRBV21-1
cdr3_aa: CASSKALIGVYYTEAFF
cdr3_nt: TGTGCCAGCAGCAAAGCGCTAATAGGGGTATACTACACTGAAGCTTTCTTT

j_call: TRBJ1-6
d_call: TRBD1
clone_size: few
v_call: TRBV2
cdr3_aa: CASSPGQNYNSPLHF
cdr3_nt: TGTGCCAGCAGTCCGGGACAGAATTATAATTCACCCCTCCACTTT

j_call: TRBJ2-5
d_call: NA
clone_size: NA
v_call: TRBV21-1
cdr3_aa: CASRQRTGAGETQYF
cdr3_nt: TGTGCCAGCAGGCAAAGGACAGGGGCGGGTGAGACCCAGTACTTC

j_call: TRBJ2-5
d_call: TRBD1
clone_size: NA
v_call: TRBV5-1
cdr3_aa: CASSLSPQTGGRETQYF
cdr3_nt: TGCGCCAGCAGCCTCTCACCCCAGACAGGGGGCCGGGAGACCCAGTACTTC

j_call: TRBJ2-3
d_call: TRBD2
clone_size: NA
v_call: TRBV5-6
cdr3_aa: CASSLRTSGAWGGDTQYF
cdr3_nt: TGTGCCAGCAGCCTACGGACTAGCGGAGCGTGGGGTGGAGATACGCAGTATTTT

j_call: TRBJ2-3
d_call: TRBD1
clone_size: NA
v_call: TRBV6-5
cdr3_aa: CASSYRGQRNTDTQYF
cdr3_nt: TGTGCCAGCAGTTACCGGGGACAGAGAAACACAGATACGCAGTATTTT

j_call: TRBJ2-3
d_call: NA
clone_size: NA
v_call: TRBV11-2
cdr3_aa: CASSSLTTDTQYF
cdr3_nt: TGTGCCAGCAGCTCCCTAACCACAGATACGCAGTATTTT

j_call: TRBJ1-5
d_call: TRBD1
clone_size: NA
v_call: TRBV11-2
cdr3_aa: CASSRGLGQPQHF
cdr3_nt: TGTGCCAGCTCCAGGGGGCTTGGCCAGCCCCAGCATTTT

j_call: TRBJ2-3
d_call: NA
clone_size: NA
v_call: TRBV4-1
cdr3_aa: CASSQDGAALTDTQYF
cdr3_nt: TGCGCCAGCAGCCAAGATGGTGCGGCCCTCACAGATACGCAGTATTTT

j_call: TRBJ2-1
d_call: NA
clone_size: NA
v_call: TRBV7-5
cdr3_aa: CVRSLSSGGWNEQFF
cdr3_nt: TGTGTCAGAAGCTTAAGTAGCGGGGGGTGGAATGAGCAGTTCTTC

j_call: TRBJ2-3
d_call: NA
clone_size: once
v_call: TRBV4-1
cdr3_aa: CASSLRPGRGVGGTDTQYF
cdr3_nt: TGCGCCAGCAGCCTCCGCCCGGGCAGGGGTGTTGGTGGCACAGATACGCAGTATTTT

j_call: TRBJ1-1
d_call: TRBD1
clone_size: NA
v_call: TRBV18
cdr3_aa: CASSHRGMNTEAFF
cdr3_nt: TGTGCCAGCTCCCACAGGGGAATGAACACTGAAGCTTTCTTT

j_call: TRBJ2-1
d_call: TRBD2
clone_size: NA
v_call: TRBV7-9
cdr3_aa: CASSLSIAGGSEQFF
cdr3_nt: TGTGCCAGCAGCTTAAGTATAGCGGGAGGAAGTGAGCAGTTCTTC

j_call: TRBJ1-1
d_call: NA
clone_size: NA
v_call: TRBV5-1
cdr3_aa: CASSSPGTEAFF
cdr3_nt: TGCGCCAGCAGCTCCCCGGGGACTGAAGCTTTCTTT

j_call: TRBJ1-2
d_call: TRBD1
clone_size: NA
v_call: TRBV19
cdr3_aa: CASSGQGARGYTF
cdr3_nt: TGTGCCAGTAGTGGACAGGGGGCGCGGGGCTACACCTTC

j_call: TRBJ1-5
d_call: NA
clone_size: NA
v_call: TRBV5-1
cdr3_aa: CASSLDGGELPQHF
cdr3_nt: TGCGCCAGCAGCTTGGATGGGGGGGAGCTGCCCCAGCATTTT

j_call: TRBJ2-1
d_call: NA
clone_size: once
v_call: TRBV12-3/TRBV12-4
cdr3_aa: CASSNGAREQFF
cdr3_nt: TGTGCCAGCAGCAATGGGGCGCGTGAGCAGTTCTTC

j_call: TRBJ1-2
d_call: NA
clone_size: NA
v_call: TRBV7-9
cdr3_aa: CASSSDRPPNGYTF
cdr3_nt: TGTGCCAGCAGCTCGGACAGACCCCCTAATGGCTACACCTTC

j_call: TRBJ1-6
d_call: NA
clone_size: NA
v_call: TRBV18
cdr3_aa: CASSPQGLGNSPLHF
cdr3_nt: TGTGCCAGCTCACCTCAGGGGCTAGGGAATTCACCCCTCCACTTT

j_call: TRBJ2-2
d_call: NA
clone_size: NA
v_call: TRBV7-6
cdr3_aa: CASSLRWAGVRDTGELFF
cdr3_nt: TGTGCCAGCAGCTTACGATGGGCGGGCGTACGGGACACCGGGGAGCTGTTTTTT

j_call: TRBJ1-2
d_call: NA
clone_size: NA
v_call: TRBV6-5
cdr3_aa: CASRQTSNYGYTF
cdr3_nt: TGTGCCAGCAGACAGACCAGTAACTATGGCTACACCTTC

j_call: TRBJ1-2
d_call: NA
clone_size: NA
v_call: TRBV6-1
cdr3_aa: CASSEISGDMGYGYTF
cdr3_nt: TGTGCCAGCAGTGAAATTTCAGGGGACATGGGTTATGGCTACACCTTC

j_call: TRBJ2-2
d_call: TRBD1
clone_size: NA
v_call: TRBV5-1
cdr3_aa: CASSPTGGHTGELFF
cdr3_nt: TGCGCCAGCAGCCCCACAGGGGGCCACACCGGGGAGCTGTTTTTT

j_call: TRBJ2-3
d_call: NA
clone_size: NA
v_call: TRBV19
cdr3_aa: CASGRSGSTDTQYF
cdr3_nt: TGTGCCAGTGGGAGGAGCGGGAGCACAGATACGCAGTATTTT

j_call: TRBJ1-3
d_call: NA
clone_size: NA
v_call: TRBV5-6
cdr3_aa: CASSLGPHSGNTIYF
cdr3_nt: TGTGCCAGCAGCTTGGGTCCCCACTCTGGAAACACCATATATTTT

j_call: TRBJ1-5
d_call: NA
clone_size: NA
v_call: TRBV19
cdr3_aa: CASSIVHSNQPQHF
cdr3_nt: TGTGCCAGTAGTATAGTCCACTCCAATCAGCCCCAGCATTTT

j_call: TRBJ1-6
d_call: TRBD1
clone_size: NA
v_call: TRBV3-1/TRBV3-2
cdr3_aa: CASSQSPGGNSPLHF
cdr3_nt: TGTGCCAGCAGCCAATCTCCAGGGGGCAATTCACCCCTCCACTTT

j_call: TRBJ2-3
d_call: NA
clone_size: NA
v_call: TRBV11-2
cdr3_aa: CASSSNPARGTQYF
cdr3_nt: TGTGCCAGCAGCTCGAACCCCGCGAGAGGTACGCAGTATTTT

j_call: TRBJ2-2
d_call: NA
clone_size: NA
v_call: TRBV5-5
cdr3_aa: CASSLASPQTNTGELFF
cdr3_nt: TGTGCCAGCAGCTTGGCCTCTCCACAAACGAACACCGGGGAGCTGTTTTTT

j_call: TRBJ2-2
d_call: NA
clone_size: NA
v_call: TRBV6-4
cdr3_aa: CASSDGPTGELFF
cdr3_nt: TGTGCCAGCAGTGACGGCCCCACCGGGGAGCTGTTTTTT

j_call: TRBJ2-1
d_call: NA
clone_size: NA
v_call: TRBV11-2
cdr3_aa: CASSPGDEQFF
cdr3_nt: TGTGCCAGCAGCCCCGGGGATGAGCAGTTCTTC

j_call: TRBJ1-1
d_call: NA
clone_size: NA
v_call: TRBV28
cdr3_aa: CASASGQQNTEAFF
cdr3_nt: TGTGCCAGTGCTTCGGGACAACAGAACACTGAAGCTTTCTTT

j_call: TRBJ1-2
d_call: TRBD1
clone_size: NA
v_call: TRBV6-5
cdr3_aa: CASRVMTGGGGYTF
cdr3_nt: TGTGCCAGCAGGGTTATGACAGGGGGCGGTGGCTACACCTTC

j_call: TRBJ2-1
d_call: TRBD2
clone_size: NA
v_call: TRBV5-1
cdr3_aa: CASSESGSSYNEQFF
cdr3_nt: TGCGCCAGCAGCGAAAGCGGGAGCTCCTACAATGAGCAGTTCTTC

j_call: TRBJ1-5
d_call: NA
clone_size: few
v_call: TRBV28
cdr3_aa: CASSRRTLQSNQPQHF
cdr3_nt: TGTGCCAGCAGTCGTAGGACACTACAGAGCAATCAGCCCCAGCATTTT

j_call: TRBJ1-3
d_call: NA
clone_size: NA
v_call: TRBV19
cdr3_aa: CASSEAQIGLSGNTIYF
cdr3_nt: TGTGCCAGTAGTGAGGCCCAAATAGGTCTCTCTGGAAACACCATATATTTT

j_call: TRBJ2-7
d_call: NA
clone_size: once
v_call: TRBV3-1/TRBV3-2
cdr3_aa: CASSQSGGWEYF
cdr3_nt: TGTGCCAGCAGCCAATCCGGAGGGTGGGAGTACTTC

j_call: TRBJ2-7
d_call: TRBD1
clone_size: NA
v_call: TRBV28
cdr3_aa: CASSLTGAAAYEQYF
cdr3_nt: TGTGCCAGCAGTTTAACAGGGGCTGCGGCCTACGAGCAGTACTTC

j_call: TRBJ1-2
d_call: TRBD1
clone_size: once
v_call: TRBV7-9
cdr3_aa: CASSPGQGRGTF
cdr3_nt: TGTGCCAGCAGCCCGGGACAGGGTCGGGGCACCTTC

j_call: TRBJ1-1
d_call: NA
clone_size: NA
v_call: TRBV5-1
cdr3_aa: CASSPGWATEAFF
cdr3_nt: TGCGCCAGCAGCCCCGGATGGGCAACTGAAGCTTTCTTT

j_call: TRBJ1-5
d_call: NA
clone_size: NA
v_call: TRBV6-5
cdr3_aa: CASLGTRGQPQHF
cdr3_nt: TGTGCCAGTCTGGGTACCCGGGGTCAGCCCCAGCATTTT

j_call: TRBJ2-1
d_call: TRBD2
clone_size: NA
v_call: TRBV6-6
cdr3_aa: CASSDGTSGRNEQFF
cdr3_nt: TGTGCCAGCAGTGACGGGACTAGCGGGAGAAATGAGCAGTTCTTC

j_call: TRBJ1-6
d_call: TRBD1
clone_size: once
v_call: TRBV5-5
cdr3_aa: CASSPGDRGYSPLHF
cdr3_nt: TGTGCCAGCAGCCCTGGTGACAGGGGCTATTCACCCCTCCACTTT

j_call: TRBJ2-3
d_call: TRBD2
clone_size: NA
v_call: TRBV6-4
cdr3_aa: CASSDSLGGGTDTQYF
cdr3_nt: TGTGCCAGCAGTGACTCATTGGGGGGGGGCACAGATACGCAGTATTTT